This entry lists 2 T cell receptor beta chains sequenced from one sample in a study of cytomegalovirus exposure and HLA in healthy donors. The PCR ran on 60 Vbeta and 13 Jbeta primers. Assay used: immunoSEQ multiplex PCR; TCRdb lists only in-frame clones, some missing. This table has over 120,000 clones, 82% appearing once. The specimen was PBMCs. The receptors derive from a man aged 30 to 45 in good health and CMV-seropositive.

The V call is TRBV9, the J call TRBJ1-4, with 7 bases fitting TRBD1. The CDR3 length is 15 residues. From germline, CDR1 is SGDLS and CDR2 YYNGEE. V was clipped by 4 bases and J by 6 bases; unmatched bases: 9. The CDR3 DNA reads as TGTGCCAGCAGCTCCCAGGGGGGCCGGGATGAAAAACTGTTTTTT. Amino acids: CASSSQGGRDEKLFF.

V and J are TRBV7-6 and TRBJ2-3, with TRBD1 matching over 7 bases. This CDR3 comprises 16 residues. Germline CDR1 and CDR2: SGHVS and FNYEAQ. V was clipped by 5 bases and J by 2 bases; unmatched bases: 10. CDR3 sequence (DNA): TGTGCCAGCAGCCGACAGGGCACCATTAACACAGATACGCAGTATTTT. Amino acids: CASSRQGTINTDTQYF.